The text below deals with one T cell receptor (beta chain). Its antigen is currently unknown. This sample was taken from a study of cytomegalovirus exposure and HLA in healthy donors. The PCR was carried out with 60 Vbeta primers and 13 Jbeta primers. Generated by immunoSEQ multiplex PCR, the TCRdb table keeps only in-frame clones and is missing some. Found here are 100,000 to 150,000 clones, 80% to 85% of them singletons; the top ten hold under 2.5%. Study-wide findings and caveats: 164 TCR beta chains were listed as cytomegalovirus-associated.

The sample comprised PBMCs. The origin of this receptor is a man aged 25 to 40 in good health and CMV-seronegative.

The CDR3 sequence is CASSLGQGDNQPQHF. In DNA, the CDR3 is TGCGCCAGCAGCTTGGGACAGGGGGACAATCAGCCCCAGCATTTT. This chain connects TRBV5-1 to TRBJ1-5, with 9 bases aligning to TRBD1. Germline V lookup: CDR1 SGHRS, CDR2 YFSETQ. The CDR3 extends over 15 amino acids. With V trimmed by 0 bases and J by 3 bases, 1 base remained unmatched.